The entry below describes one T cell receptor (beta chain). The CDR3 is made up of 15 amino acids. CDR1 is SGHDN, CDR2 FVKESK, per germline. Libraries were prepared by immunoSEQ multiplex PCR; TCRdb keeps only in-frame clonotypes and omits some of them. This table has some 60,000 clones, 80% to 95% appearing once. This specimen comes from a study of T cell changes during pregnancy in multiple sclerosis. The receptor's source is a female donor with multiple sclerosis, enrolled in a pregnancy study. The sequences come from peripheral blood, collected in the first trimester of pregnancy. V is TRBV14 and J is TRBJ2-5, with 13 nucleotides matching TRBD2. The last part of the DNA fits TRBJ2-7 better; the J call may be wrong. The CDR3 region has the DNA TGTGCCAGCAGCCAGCCGGGACTAGCGGGGTACGAGCAGTACTTC. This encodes CASSQPGLAGYEQYF.